This T cell receptor (beta chain) was found in a study of a mutant IDH1 vaccine in newly diagnosed glioma. Study as a whole: Sex among treated patients split around 62% male, roughly 38% female; mean age was approximately 40 years. Points from the study as a whole: In 90% to 95% of patients, immune responses induced by the vaccine occurred. Pseudoprogression appears to have had no connection to changes in top peripheral T cell clonotypes.

As for this clone: No antigen is known for it.

Specified time point: baseline, week 1 (first vaccination visit). Treatment in this sample: pre-vaccination baseline after standard-of-care therapy. Each tumor in the donors was a new WHO grade 3 or 4 astrocytoma, IDH1-mutant and ATRX-lost. The method was immunoSEQ multiplex PCR; TCRdb's version includes in-frame clones alone and lacks a portion of them. Of about 69,000 clones listed, approximately 86% are singletons. The ends lost 5 bases at V and 0 bases at J; junction bases unmatched: 9. Per germline, CDR1 SGHVS and CDR2 FQNEAQ. This CDR3 is built from 17 residues. This sequence originates from a man aged 30-40 years with glioma. V gene TRBV7-8 combines with J gene TRBJ1-4; 7 bases are a match to TRBD1. Specimen: PBMCs, collected from a glioma patient treated with radiotherapy, temozolomide or both. CDR3 sequence (DNA): TGTGCCAGCAGCAGTGTGTGGGACAGATCAACTAATGAAAAACTGTTTTTT. It codes for CASSSVWDRSTNEKLFF.